The present TCR beta chain was sequenced within a study of blood T cell repertoires in COVID-19 (dated by TCRdb to the early 2020s). Background on the whole study: Samples from collaborators originated in the United States, Italy and Spain and spanned both the acute and convalescent phases of COVID-19. The material from the prospective study consisted of cDNA or gDNA derived from T cells, B-cell-depleted T cells, or PBMCs. Subjects who had been exposed to COVID-19, were actively infected with it, or had recovered from it provided the deeply sampled blood TCRbeta repertoires that made up the dataset. A freely available public database, intended as a resource for researchers studying the immune response to SARS-CoV-2, is where the repertoires were released. Samples came from the ongoing ImmuneRACE study (first 160 participants) plus 1,254 subjects from 6 global collaborators. Sample metadata almost always included a de-identified subject ID, COVID-19 status, age in years and sex. Where available, HLA class I and class II types were obtained from metadata supplied by the sample provider rather than from assay-based typing.

Here is what the overall study found, with its caveats: Clinical and demographic metadata were provided uncurated, with the amount varying by source and participant.

One collaborating source in Seattle enrolled patients while the patients were actively infected and followed the patients over time throughout the course of disease. Collaborating institutions collected whole blood in K2EDTA tubes following their own protocols. For TCRbeta analysis, collaborator samples were shipped as frozen whole blood, as isolated PBMCs, or as DNA extracted from either sample type. The immunoSEQ Assay, a bias-controlled multiplex PCR, was used to amplify TCRbeta CDR3 regions from genomic DNA. Processing in the source paper ran as follows. Nucleated cell counts per sample were estimated from amplification of reference gene primers within the assay. Sequence reads were collapsed and filtered to measure the absolute abundance of every unique TCRbeta CDR3 rearrangement. For each sample, productive Simpson clonality was calculated as the square root of Simpson's diversity index over productive rearrangements. TCRdb provides this immuneACCESS table in a form limited to in-frame rearrangements. Some clones are lacking; in checked studies, under half of them reflect an unresolved V gene, and why the rest are absent is not known. That table is the source of V, J and clone size, and D and trimming were worked out from the DNA. This sample has about 93,000 clones in its table, and about nine tenths of those were observed once. 4.5% to 5.5% of the sample goes to the ten largest clones.

Here V drops 6 bases and J drops 3 bases, and the junction holds 4 bases not matched to any gene. The CDR3 contains 14 residues, cysteine and phenylalanine counted. Kept here is only the CDR3 DNA, which spans 42 bases and is read in frame from base 1. The germline V gene gives CDR1 as MRHNA and CDR2 as SNTAGT. This clone was recorded once. No cognate antigen has been identified for it. Base qualities are not provided; no much larger clone lies one nucleotide away. The sequencing sample was made of peripheral blood. The chain is assembled from TRBV6-4 and TRBJ2-3; TRBD1 aligns with 9 central bases. This receptor was identified in a man in his sixties with COVID-19, enrolled during active disease. The sequenced DNA: TGTGCCAGCAGCCCACAGGGGGCTACAGATACGCAGTATTTT. It codes for CASSPQGATDTQYF.